This T cell receptor beta chain is from a study of OX40 agonist ivuxolimab in advanced cancers. The study's findings and limits: The mean number of expanded clones was higher in CD8+ T cells than in CD4+.

TCRdb keeps only in-frame clones here, not all; method: immunoSEQ multiplex PCR. The top ten hold 0.8% to 1% of the sample, which has some 66,000 clones, about 85% seen once. Trimming removed 4 bases from V and 1 base from J, with 16 bases in between. The length of the CDR3 is 17 residues. Germline V lookup: CDR1 MGHRA, CDR2 YSYEKL. A note on this clone: The antigen is undetermined.

The sequenced sample was CD4+ or CD8+ T cells sorted from blood, obtained in a trial of the OX40 agonist ivuxolimab. The source of this sequence is an adult with an advanced solid tumor such as melanoma, head and neck, liver or kidney cancer. The chain couples TRBV4-1 to TRBJ1-4, with a tentative D call TRBD1 (5 bases). This CDR3 is CASSLSMRRGTNEKLFF. Here the CDR3 DNA reads TGCGCCAGCAGCCTTTCCATGAGGAGGGGAACTAATGAAAAACTGTTTTTT.